This T cell receptor beta chain stems from a study of T cells in Graves' hyperthyroidism and ophthalmopathy. The CDR3 covers 13 residues. Per germline, CDR1 SGHTA and CDR2 FQGTGA. V was clipped by 5 bases and J by 6 bases, with 14 bases between them. Template material for amplifying TCR beta CDR3 regions consisted of RNA transcripts. HTBI primers were employed in a first-round RT-PCR of the TCR CDR3. TCRdb ran MiXCR on the multiplex PCR reads and lists one entry per CDR3 protein. The table lists 400,000 to 550,000 distinct CDR3 sequences, roughly an eighth of them singletons. The clonotype originates from a woman aged 18-29 years with Graves' hyperthyroidism. Input material: blood. This chain joins TRBV7-3 and TRBJ2-7; a weak D match, TRBD1 (6 bases). The CDR3 loop is CASSQARDTEQYF. The CDR3 DNA follows: TGTGCCAGCAGCCAAGCCCGGGACACCGAGCAGTACTTC.